The entry below gives a single T cell receptor (beta chain) sequence along with its context. Per germline, CDR1 MNHEY and CDR2 SMNVEV (reference sequence). The CDR3 length is 13 residues. The junction had 4 bases not matched to a gene; V was cut back by 6 bases and J by 4 bases. This specimen belongs to a study of glioma-infiltrating T cells after dendritic cell vaccination. About the study: Samples are from glioblastoma patients in Phase I and II dendritic cell vaccine trials.

The PCR used 60 V beta and 13 J beta primers. The assay was immunoSEQ multiplex PCR, and TCRdb's table has in-frame clones only and misses some. Of about 95,000 clones listed, 85% are singletons. The receptor comes from a human donor with glioblastoma. The input for sequencing was blood, taken before dendritic cell vaccination. V and J are TRBV27 and TRBJ1-2; 8 bases map to TRBD1. CDR3 region: CASSLQGVYGYTF. In nucleotides, the CDR3 is TGTGCCAGCAGCTTACAGGGGGTCTATGGCTACACCTTC.